Listed below are T cell receptor beta chains from one sample, sequenced in a study of cytomegalovirus exposure and HLA in healthy donors. Clones were sequenced by immunoSEQ multiplex PCR, and TCRdb holds only the in-frame ones, with some missing. The table lists 100,000 or so clones, 81% of them singletons. Sequencing was performed on PBMCs. All receptors derive from a man aged 35 to 55 in good health and CMV-seropositive. Each CDR3 is given with its conserved first and last residue.

TRBV2 | CASSDPDRGEETQYF
TRBV27 | CASSQNGNYGYTF
TRBV15 | CATSRVGSLYGYTF
TRBV7-6 | CASSPKTSGYEQYF
TRBV19 | CASTLGQGSYSPLHF
TRBV5-1 | CASSSGRDRGFTGANVLTF
TRBV19 | CASSMGPTRGVYGYTF
TRBV21-1 | CASGLAGGREQFF
TRBV4-2 | CASSQGAGAQHF
TRBV28 | CASSSRGRALSYGYTF
TRBV6-1 | CASSEGQHRVGSPLHF
TRBV4-2 | CASSLGGVSGNTIYF
TRBV27 | CASSRSWGTGERSKQYF
TRBV5-1 | CASSGGQLNTEAFF
TRBV7-9 | CASSSPSSYEQYF